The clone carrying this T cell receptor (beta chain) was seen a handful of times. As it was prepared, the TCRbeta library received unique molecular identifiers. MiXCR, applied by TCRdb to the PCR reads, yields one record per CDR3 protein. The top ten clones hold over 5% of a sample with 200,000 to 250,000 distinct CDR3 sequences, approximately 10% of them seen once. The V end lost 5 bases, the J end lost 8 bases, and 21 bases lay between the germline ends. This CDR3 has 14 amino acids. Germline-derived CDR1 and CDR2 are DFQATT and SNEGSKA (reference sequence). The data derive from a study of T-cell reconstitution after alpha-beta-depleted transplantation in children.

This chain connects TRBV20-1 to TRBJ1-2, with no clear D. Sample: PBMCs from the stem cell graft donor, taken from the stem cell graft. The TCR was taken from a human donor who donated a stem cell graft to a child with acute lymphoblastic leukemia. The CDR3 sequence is CSASSPTYIEGYTF. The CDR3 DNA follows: TGCAGTGCTTCCTCACCTACTTACATAGAGGGCTACACCTTC.